The 27 T cell receptor beta chains below were found in one sample sequenced in a study of T cells in women clearing cervical HPV infection. Clones were sequenced by immunoSEQ multiplex PCR, and TCRdb holds only the in-frame ones, with some missing. The sample totals roughly 12,000 clones. The material sequenced was blood buffy coat. All receptors come from a woman aged 18-70 years with a cervical HPV16 infection that either progressed to CIN3+ or cleared (not recorded which).

Of note for this clone: Coverage ceases 3 residues before the CDR3 finishes, and the germline J gene fills in the end. V and J are TRBV5-1 and TRBJ2-7; 9 positions agree with TRBD1. The length of the CDR3 is 13 residues. Germline V lookup: CDR1 SGHRS, CDR2 YFSETQ. Trimming took 3 bases from V and 6 from J; bases not matched to a gene: 4. This CDR3 is CASSSGTGLEQYF. The CDR3 DNA, read in part, is TGCGCCAGCAGCTCCGGGACAGGGCTCGAG.

With respect to this clone: The CDR3 end falls 3 residues outside the read, so it is completed with the germline J gene. This rearrangement joins TRBV6-2 or TRBV6-3 to TRBJ2-1; TRBD1 matches at 9 bases. V was pared by 6 bases and J by 0 bases, with 6 bases of the junction left unmatched. In germline, CDR1 is MNHEY, CDR2 SVGEGT. This CDR3 has 16 residues. CDR3 in amino acids: CASSKPGQGSYNEQFF. Incomplete CDR3 DNA: TGTGCCAGCAGCAAACCGGGACAGGGCTCCTACAATGAG.

To note about this clone: The read ends 3 residues early relative to the CDR3; the germline J gene fills the gap. Other DNA sequences from this sample encode an identical CDR3 as well. The chain carries TRBV6-2 or TRBV6-3 and TRBJ2-7, with D perhaps matching TRBD2 (7 bases). Germline V gene sequence: CDR1 MNHEY, CDR2 SVGEGT. The CDR3 totals 14 residues. Trimming cost V 6 bases and J 6 bases, with 18 bases left between them. CDR3 in amino acids: CASSLAGAGSEQYF. The sequenced CDR3 bases are TGTGCCAGCAGCCTTGCGGGGGCGGGGTCCGAG.

About this clone: The read terminates 3 residues before the CDR3 end, so the remaining end is supplied by the germline J gene. The chain employs TRBV5-1 and TRBJ2-5; 9 positions agree with TRBD2. The CDR3 totals 16 residues. Germline V gene data show CDR1 as SGHRS and CDR2 as YFSETQ. J lost 2 bases, V lost 1 base, and 6 bases had no gene match. CDR3 loop: CASSLRPRGGQETQYF. The CDR3 bases that were read are TGCGCCAGCAGCTTGAGGCCGCGGGGGGGACAAGAGACC.

On this clone itself: Read sequence stops 3 residues before the CDR3 end, and the germline J gene provides the missing end. This chain joins TRBV19 and TRBJ2-5; 7 bases map to TRBD1. V shed 3 bases and J 5 bases; nucleotides not matched to a gene: 12. CDR3 length equals 16 residues. CDR1 and CDR2 from the germline V gene are LNHDA and SQIVND (reference sequence). The CDR3 DNA, read in part, is TGTGCCAGTAGTATTGGGGGCCTTTTAGGGGGCGAGACC. Protein sequence: CASSIGGLLGGET. The CDR3, in full, reads CASSIGGLLGGETQYF.

Regarding this clone: The read ends 3 residues before the CDR3 terminus; that terminus is restored from the germline J gene. V gene TRBV12-3 or TRBV12-4 combines with J gene TRBJ2-5; D is possibly TRBD1 (5 bases). The CDR3 sequence is 14 residues long. The V end lost 1 base, the J end lost 7 bases, and 13 bases lay between the germline ends. This chain's CDR3 is CASSLGQFEGTQYF. The sequenced part of the CDR3 DNA is TGTGCCAGCAGTTTAGGACAGTTCGAAGGGACC.

As regards this clone: From the germline J gene comes the end of the CDR3, since the read stops 3 residues before it. The chain joins TRBV11-2 to TRBJ1-4; maybe TRBD1 (5 bases). CDR3 length: 13 amino acids. Trimming took off 3 bases at V and 5 bases at J, with 7 bases between the two ends. Per germline, CDR1 SGHAT and CDR2 FQNNGV. The covered CDR3 bases are TGTGCCAGCAGCTTGGAGGGGAATGAAAAA. It translates to CASSLEGNEK. The complete CDR3 reads CASSLEGNEKLFF.

On this clone itself: The read ends 3 residues shy of where the CDR3 ends; the end is completed using the germline J gene. The chain combines TRBV11-2 with TRBJ2-7; tentative D call: TRBD2 (5 bases). Looked up from germline, CDR1 is SGHAT and CDR2 is FQNNGV. Trimming took off 3 bases at V and 0 bases at J, with 6 bases between the two ends. This CDR3 spans 13 amino acids. The CDR3 bases that were read are TGTGCCAGCAGCTTTACTAGCTCCTACGAG. As protein: CASSFTSSYE. The whole CDR3 protein reads CASSFTSSYEQYF.

The covered CDR3 bases are TGCGCCAGCAGCTTGGAGGGTCAGGGGGGCAACCCTAACTATGGC. Translated: CASSLEGQGGNPNYG. The whole CDR3 protein reads CASSLEGQGGNPNYGYTF. The chain carries TRBV5-1 and TRBJ1-2; 7 nucleotides align to TRBD1. The read ends 3 residues shy of where the CDR3 ends; the end is completed using the germline J gene. J gave up 0 bases and V 0 bases, and 11 bases lay outside the gene matches. From germline, CDR1 is SGHRS and CDR2 YFSETQ. The length of the CDR3 is 18 residues. The full variable domain, completed using reference TRBV5-1 and TRBJ1-2, is KAGVTQTPRYLIKTRGQQVTLSCSPISGHRSVSWYQQTPGQGLQFLFEYFSETQRNKGNFPGRFSGRQFSNSRSEMNVSTLELGDSALYLCASSLEGQGGNPNYGYTFGSGTRLTVV.

Concerning this clone: With the read ending 3 residues before the CDR3 end, the germline J gene is used to fill in that end. The V and J genes are TRBV5-4 and TRBJ1-4; unclear D gene. Per germline, CDR1 SGHNT and CDR2 YYREEE (reference sequence). The length of the CDR3 is 13 residues. Partial CDR3 DNA: TGTGCCAGCAGCTTGGACAGAAATTCACCA. The encoded protein is CASSLDRNSP. From start to end, the CDR3 is CASSLDRNSPLFF.

Comment on this clone: The read stops 3 residues short of the end of the CDR3; the missing end is completed from the germline J gene. This chain connects TRBV19 to TRBJ1-4; 10 bases align to TRBD1. The CDR3 covers 14 residues. Germline V lookup: CDR1 LNHDA, CDR2 SQIVND (reference sequence). The CDR3 loop reads CASSQTGGAAPLFF. CDR3 bases read: TGTGCCAGTAGCCAGACAGGGGGCGCCGCACCA.

Notes on this clone: The sequenced fragment ends 3 residues before the CDR3 boundary, so the rest is inferred from the germline J gene. V usage is TRBV7-6 and J usage is TRBJ1-4; D gene unclear. The CDR3 covers 15 residues. Trimming removed 2 bases from V and 3 bases from J, with 10 bases in between. Germline-derived CDR1 and CDR2 are SGHVS and FNYEAQ. The CDR3 DNA, read in part, is TGTGCCAGCAGCTTATTAGGGCAGCCTAATGAAAAA. As protein: CASSLLGQPNEK. The CDR3 as a whole reads CASSLLGQPNEKLFF.

Regarding this clone: The read finishes 3 residues shy of the CDR3 end, and the germline J gene is used to complete it. The J gene is TRBJ1-2, the V gene TRBV6-2 or TRBV6-3; D ambiguous. In germline, CDR1 is MNHEY, CDR2 SVGEGT. The CDR3 is 14 amino acids. The CDR3 loop is CASSSSEGLYDYTF. Incomplete CDR3 DNA: TGTGCCAGCTCTTCCAGCGAAGGCCTCTACGAC.

For this clone: The read stops 3 residues short of the end of the CDR3; the missing end is completed from the germline J gene. The chain is built from TRBV11-1 and TRBJ2-2; no definite D call. Trimming shortened V by 2 bases and J by 7 bases, and 8 bases separated the two germline ends. This CDR3 is built from 13 residues. The germline gives CDR1 SGHAT, CDR2 FQDESV (reference sequence). Incomplete CDR3 DNA: TGTGCCAGCAGCTTAAGTCCCGGCGGGGAG. This sequence encodes CASSLSPGGE. The whole CDR3 region reads CASSLSPGGELFF.

In the case of this clone: The read falls 3 residues short of the CDR3 end, and the missing part is taken from the germline J gene. This specimen includes other DNA sequences encoding the same CDR3. V is TRBV2 and J is TRBJ1-3; 8 nucleotides match TRBD1. J lost 3 bases, V lost 2 bases, and 3 bases had no gene match. The CDR3 is 15 residues long. Germline lookup yields CDR1 SNHLY and CDR2 FYNNEI. The CDR3 spells CASSELGQGGNTIYF. CDR3 bases read: TGTGCCAGCAGTGAACTTGGACAGGGTGGAAACACC.

As regards this clone: With the read ending 3 residues before the CDR3 end, the germline J gene is used to fill in that end. The chain employs TRBV7-9 and TRBJ2-6; the match to TRBD1 covers 7 bases. J gave up 2 bases and V 5 bases, and 3 bases lay outside the gene matches. CDR3 length: 15 amino acids. Germline V lookup: CDR1 SEHNR, CDR2 FQNEAQ (reference sequence). The CDR3 here is CASSTDRAGANVLTF. CDR3 DNA (partial): TGTGCCAGCAGCACCGACAGGGCTGGGGCCAACGTC.

CDR3 bases read: TGCAGCGTTGAGAAAGGGACAGGGACAGATACG. This translates into CSVEKGTGTDT. The CDR3 in full is CSVEKGTGTDTQYF. The genes are TRBV29-1 and TRBJ2-3; 9 nucleotides agree with TRBD1. The read ends 3 residues early relative to the CDR3; the germline J gene fills the gap. V gave up 3 bases and J gave up 3 bases; unmatched junction bases: 4. The CDR3 sequence is 14 residues long. CDR1 and CDR2 from the germline V gene are SQVTM and ANQGSEA.

Of note for this clone: The observed sequence ends 3 residues before the CDR3 terminus, with the missing tail filled in from the germline J gene. The genes are TRBV5-4 and TRBJ2-1; TRBD2 is a possible D gene (6 bases). Germline V lookup: CDR1 SGHNT, CDR2 YYREEE (reference sequence). CDR3 length: 14 residues. V dropped 2 bases and J dropped 1 base, with 7 bases sitting between them. CDR3 bases read: TGTGCCAGCAGCTTACGGGGGTCCTACAATGAG. Its translation is CASSLRGSYNE. The entire CDR3 reads CASSLRGSYNEQFF.

Points on this clone: The read comes to an end 3 residues before the CDR3 does, leaving the germline J gene to fill in the end. This chain connects TRBV20-1 to TRBJ2-2; perhaps TRBD2 as D (6 bases). Germline values: CDR1 DFQATT, CDR2 SNEGSKA (reference sequence). The CDR3 spans 13 residues. The CDR3 protein is CSAREDYNSPLFF. Partial CDR3 DNA: TGCAGTGCTAGAGAGGACTATAATTCACCG.

As to this clone: Read data end 3 residues before the CDR3 end; the end is taken from the germline J gene. The chain is built from TRBV20-1 and TRBJ2-1; TRBD1 is a possible D gene (6 bases). Germline CDR1 is DFQATT and CDR2 is SNEGSKA (reference sequence). The CDR3 contains 13 residues. V lost 3 bases to trimming and J lost 4 bases, with 10 bases between them. CDR3 DNA (partial): TGCAGTGCTAGGGACAGAGAATACAATGAG. Residues: CSARDREYNE. The whole CDR3 region reads CSARDREYNEQFF.

A word on this clone: The read gets to within 3 residues of the CDR3 end, and the germline J gene fills in the rest. This chain links TRBV6-2 or TRBV6-3 with TRBJ1-2; TRBD1 is a possible D gene (6 bases). Germline assignment: CDR1 MNHEY and CDR2 SVGEGT. The germline V and J ends were trimmed by 5 bases and 2 bases, with 9 bases remaining between them. The CDR3 is 13 residues long. CDR3 DNA (partial): TGTGCCAGCAGTCTTGGACAGAACTATGGC. As protein: CASSLGQNYG. The entire CDR3 reads CASSLGQNYGYTF.

CDR3 sequence: CASSHTGTRQPQHF. Incomplete CDR3 DNA: TGTGCCAGCAGCCATACAGGGACGAGACAGCCC. V and J are TRBV3-1 (or the pseudogene TRBV3-2) and TRBJ1-5; D perhaps matches TRBD1 (6 bases). Read sequence stops 3 residues before the CDR3 end, and the germline J gene provides the missing end. The CDR3 is 14 amino acids. V lost 3 bases and J 7 bases, leaving 13 bases between the germline ends. The germline V gene encodes CDR1 LGHDT and CDR2 YNNKEL (reference sequence).

On this clone: The CDR3 end falls 3 residues outside the read, so it is completed with the germline J gene. This chain joins TRBV7-8 and TRBJ1-5; TRBD1 aligns across 10 bases. This CDR3 has 14 amino acids. V shed 3 bases and J 5 bases; nucleotides not matched to a gene: 1. The germline gives CDR1 SGHVS, CDR2 FQNEAQ. CDR3 sequence: CASSLDRGYQPQHF. The sequenced CDR3 bases are TGTGCCAGCAGCTTGGACAGGGGGTATCAGCCC. The variable domain in full, completed from reference TRBV7-8 and TRBJ1-5, reads GAGVSQSPRYKVAKRGQDVALRCDPISGHVSLFWYQQALGQGPEFLTYFQNEAQLDKSGLPSDRFFAERPEGSVSTLKIQRTQQEDSAVYLCASSLDRGYQPQHFGDGTRLSIL.

With regard to this clone: The read comes to an end 3 residues before the CDR3 does, leaving the germline J gene to fill in the end. The chain joins TRBV5-1 to TRBJ2-2, with D perhaps given as TRBD1 or TRBD2 (5 bases each). The V end lost 2 bases, the J end lost 7 bases, and 15 bases lay between the germline ends. The CDR3 is 15 amino acids. Germline values: CDR1 SGHRS, CDR2 YFSETQ. The CDR3 protein is CASSFSGSEGGELFF. The covered CDR3 bases are TGCGCCAGCAGCTTTTCAGGGTCCGAGGGCGGGGAG.

Note on this clone: The read comes to an end 3 residues before the CDR3 does, leaving the germline J gene to fill in the end. The chain carries TRBV5-1 and TRBJ1-4; TRBD1 matches at 7 bases. Germline V gene data show CDR1 as SGHRS and CDR2 as YFSETQ. Trimming cost V 2 bases and J 8 bases; bases outside gene matches: 9. The CDR3 extends over 15 amino acids. CDR3 sequence reads: CASSLSVPGQEKLFF. CDR3 DNA (partial): TGCGCCAGCAGCTTAAGCGTCCCGGGACAGGAAAAA.

The CDR3 bases that were read are TGTGCCAGCAGCGTAAGCCCCCAAGAGACG. It encodes CASSVSPQET. The whole CDR3 is CASSVSPQETQYF. This chain connects TRBV6-2 or TRBV6-3 to TRBJ2-3; D call uncertain. The missing CDR3 end, 3 residues past where the read stops, is filled in from the germline J gene. The CDR3 totals 13 residues. The germline V gene has CDR1 MNHEY and CDR2 SVGEGT.

As for this clone: The read terminates 3 residues ahead of where the CDR3 ends, so the germline J gene completes it. V is TRBV7-6 and J is TRBJ2-3; the D gene is possibly TRBD1 (5 bases). The CDR3 totals 12 residues. CDR1 SGHVS and CDR2 FNYEAQ come from the germline V gene. The sequenced part of the CDR3 DNA is TGTGCCAGCAGCTTACCTGGGGCGACG. Residues: CASSLPGAT. The CDR3 in full is CASSLPGATQYF. Full variable domain (missing parts from reference TRBV7-6 and TRBJ2-3): GAGVSQSPRYKVTKRGQDVALRCDPISGHVSLYWYRQALGQGPEFLTYFNYEAQQDKSGLPNDRFSAERPEGSISTLTIQRTEQRDSAMYRCASSLPGATQYFGPGTRLTVL.